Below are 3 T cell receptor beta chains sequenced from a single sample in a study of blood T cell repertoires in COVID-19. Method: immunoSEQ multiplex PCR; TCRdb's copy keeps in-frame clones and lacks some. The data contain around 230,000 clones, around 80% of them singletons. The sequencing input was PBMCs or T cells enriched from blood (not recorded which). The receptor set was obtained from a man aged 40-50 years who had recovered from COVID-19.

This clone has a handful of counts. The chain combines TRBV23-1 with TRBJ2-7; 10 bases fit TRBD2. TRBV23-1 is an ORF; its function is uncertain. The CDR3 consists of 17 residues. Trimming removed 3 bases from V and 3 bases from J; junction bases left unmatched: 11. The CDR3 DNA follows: TGCGCCAGCAGTCAGGAGTTAGCGGGAGGCAAGGACTACGAGCAGTACTTC. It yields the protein CASSQELAGGKDYEQYF.

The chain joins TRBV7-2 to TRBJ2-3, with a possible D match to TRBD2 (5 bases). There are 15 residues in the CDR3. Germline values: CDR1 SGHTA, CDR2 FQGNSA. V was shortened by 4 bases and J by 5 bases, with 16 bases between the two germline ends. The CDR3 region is CASSYSVLRVDTQYF. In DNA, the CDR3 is TGTGCCAGCAGCTATAGCGTCCTCCGGGTAGATACGCAGTATTTT.

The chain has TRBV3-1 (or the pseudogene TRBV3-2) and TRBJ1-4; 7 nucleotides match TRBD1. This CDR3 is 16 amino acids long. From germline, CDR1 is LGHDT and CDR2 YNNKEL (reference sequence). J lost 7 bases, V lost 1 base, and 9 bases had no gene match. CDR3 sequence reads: CASSQGGDRVGEKLFF. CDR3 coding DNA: TGTGCCAGCAGCCAAGGGGGAGACAGGGTCGGTGAAAAACTGTTTTTT.